This entry concerns a single T cell receptor (beta chain). Its antigen is unknown. This sample was included in a study of cytomegalovirus exposure and HLA in healthy donors. Findings and caveats of the study: The classifier reportedly diagnosed cytomegalovirus status with high sensitivity and specificity.

Germline CDR1 is LNHDA and CDR2 is SQIVND (reference sequence). The CDR3 totals 15 residues. The ends lost 6 bases at V and 2 bases at J; junction bases unmatched: 10. Researchers ran the PCR with 60 Vbeta and 13 Jbeta primers. Under the authors' procedure: Later reanalysis found roughly 80 million unique TCR beta chains, roughly 10 million of them shared. Here immunoSEQ multiplex PCR was the method, and the copy in TCRdb shows in-frame clones only, minus some. The DNA was the basis for D and trimming; V, J and clone size are from that table. The table counts more than 100,000 clones; about 3% lies in the top ten.

The sequence was obtained from a man aged 35 to 55 in good health and CMV-seronegative. The chain employs TRBV19 and TRBJ2-7; 7 bases map to TRBD1. Sequenced sample: PBMCs. Here the CDR3 DNA reads TGTGCCAGTAGGGACTTTTCGACAGGGACCTACGAGCAGTACTTC. Its translation is CASRDFSTGTYEQYF. The variable domain in full, with the rest retrieved from reference TRBV19 and TRBJ2-7, is DGGITQSPKYLFRKEGQNVTLSCEQNLNHDAMYWYRQDPGQGLRLIYYSQIVNDFQKGDIAEGYSVSREKKESFPLTVTSAQKNPTAFYLCASRDFSTGTYEQYFGPGTRLTVT.